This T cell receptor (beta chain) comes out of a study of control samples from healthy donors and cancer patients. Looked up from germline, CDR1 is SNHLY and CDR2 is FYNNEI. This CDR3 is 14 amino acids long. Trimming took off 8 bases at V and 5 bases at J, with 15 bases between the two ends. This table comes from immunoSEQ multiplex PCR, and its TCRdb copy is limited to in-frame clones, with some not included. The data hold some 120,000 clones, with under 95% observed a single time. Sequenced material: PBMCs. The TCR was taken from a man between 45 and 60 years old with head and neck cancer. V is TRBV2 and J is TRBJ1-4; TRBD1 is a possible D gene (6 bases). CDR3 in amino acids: CASCRGGGNEKLFF. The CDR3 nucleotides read TGTGCCAGCTGCCGGGGAGGGGGGAATGAAAAACTGTTTTTT.